Presented here are 2 T cell receptor beta chains from one specimen sequenced in a study of CD8 T cells in ankylosing spondylitis. Study findings and constraints: A TCR beta motif of about eight highly homologous variants seemed to mark ankylosing spondylitis blood.

Their specific antigens are unknown. TCRdb reprocessed the 5' RACE reads with MiXCR, giving one entry per CDR3 protein. This table has about 440,000 distinct CDR3 sequences, 17% appearing once. The source material was blood, either unsorted or a sorted T cell fraction (not recorded which). These receptors all come from a male donor with ankylosing spondylitis.

The genes are TRBV5-1 and TRBJ1-2; 12 nucleotides align to TRBD1. Germline CDR1 SGHRS, CDR2 YFSETQ. The V segment lost 3 bases and the J segment 6 bases; nucleotides outside the gene matches: 9. This CDR3 region has 16 residues. CDR3 sequence (DNA): TGCGCCAGCAGCTCCACCACCGGGACAGGGGGCGATGGCTACACCTTC. This translates into CASSSTTGTGGDGYTF.

This clonotype was detected only a few times. The rearrangement links TRBV12-3 or TRBV12-4 to TRBJ1-1; weak D call: TRBD1 (5 bases). This CDR3 spans 12 amino acids. The V end lost 7 bases, the J end lost 5 bases, and 11 bases lay between the germline ends. In DNA, the CDR3 is TGTGCCAGCACTCCCGGGGGGACTGAAGCTTTCTTT. Translated, it gives CASTPGGTEAFF.